The rows below give T cell receptor beta chains drawn from one sample of a study of cytomegalovirus exposure and HLA in healthy donors. The assay was immunoSEQ multiplex PCR, and TCRdb's table has in-frame clones only and misses some. The sample contains some 100,000 clones, approximately 74% of which appear only once. The material sequenced was PBMCs. The origin of the receptors is a woman between 45 and 60 years old in good health and CMV-seropositive. The conserved cysteine and the conserved F or W are not part of the CDR3 here.

12	TRBV11-2	TRBJ1-1	ASSRTGGGTEAF
13	TRBV15	TRBJ1-4	ATSYQGTTNEKLF
12	TRBV18	TRBJ2-7	ASSPRTGTYEQY
14	TRBV21-1	TRBJ2-7	ASSKDPQSITYEQY
6	TRBV29-1	TRBJ1-2	SVEMRE
10	TRBV29-1	TRBJ1-2	SVDRVNYGYT
13	TRBV4-2	TRBJ1-1	ASSPSPTANTEAF
15	TRBV18	TRBJ2-3	ASSPPITQESTDTQY
14	TRBV19	TRBJ1-4	ASSSGQYSTNEKLF
11	TRBV19	TRBJ1-2	ASSNDRLYGYT